Listed here is a single T cell receptor (beta chain). Its antigen is not yet known. No clone much larger than this one lies a single base away; base qualities are absent. This sample is part of a study of blood T cell repertoires in COVID-19 (dated by TCRdb to 2018 to 2021). General notes on the study: The collaborator samples originated in the United States, Italy and Spain and spanned the acute and convalescent phases of COVID-19. The prospective study material was composed of cDNA or gDNA derived from T cells, B-cell-depleted T cells, or PBMCs. Subjects who had been exposed to COVID-19, were actively infected with it, or had recovered from it provided the deeply sampled blood TCRbeta repertoires that made up the dataset. The repertoires were released in a freely available public database meant as a resource for research on the immune response to SARS-CoV-2. The samples were drawn from the first 160 participants of the ongoing ImmuneRACE study and from 1,254 subjects provided by 6 global collaborators. Sample metadata almost always included a de-identified subject ID, COVID-19 status, age in years and sex. Where HLA class I and class II types were available, the types were taken from metadata supplied by the sample provider, not from assay-based typing. Paper-wide results and their limitations: Clinical and demographic metadata were provided uncurated, with the amount varying by source and participant.

The CDR3 runs 14 residues from the cysteine to the phenylalanine. This entry keeps only the CDR3 DNA: 42 bases, framed from base 1. From the germline V gene (reference sequence), CDR1 is SGHKS and CDR2 is YYEKEE. The junction carries 14 bases between V and J, which are trimmed by 4 bases and 4 bases respectively. TCRbeta CDR3 regions were amplified from genomic DNA by means of the immunoSEQ Assay, a bias-controlled multiplex PCR. Per the original workflow: The number of nucleated cells in each sample was estimated by amplification of reference gene primers within the assay. To quantify the absolute abundance of each unique TCRbeta CDR3 rearrangement, sequence reads were collapsed and filtered. For each sample, productive Simpson clonality was calculated as the square root of Simpson's diversity index over productive rearrangements. Held by TCRdb, this immuneACCESS table contains in-frame sequences only and omits some clones. Under half of the omission traces to an unresolved V gene where checked; the cause of the rest is unknown. The DNA was the basis for D and trimming; V, J and clone size are from that table. Within this sample are under 300,000 clones, with roughly 80% of them counted one time only. Around 3.4% of the sample goes to the ten largest clones.

Each collaborating institution followed its own protocols to collect whole blood in K2EDTA tubes. For TCRbeta analysis, collaborator samples were shipped as frozen whole blood, as isolated PBMCs, or as DNA extracted from either sample type. The specimen was peripheral blood. The sequence was obtained from a woman younger than 35 with acute or convalescent COVID-19. The rearranged segments are TRBV5-5 and TRBJ1-2; the D gene lacks a confident call. The DNA sequence is as follows: TGTGCCAGCAGCCCCCAGACGGGAAGCTATGGCTACACCTTC. Protein translation: CASSPQTGSYGYTF.